The text below deals with one T cell receptor (beta chain). An end of the junction does not agree with germline; a read error may underlie this. This sample is drawn from a study of neurological immune-mediated disorders. A single record per CDR3 protein comes from TCRdb applying MiXCR to the 5' RACE reads. Counted here are some 65,000 distinct CDR3 sequences, 4% to 6% occurring once; the ten biggest clones make up 2.8%. Sequencing input: PBMCs. The origin of this receptor is a woman younger than 45 with multiple sclerosis.

The CDR3 region is CASSLAGPGNQPQNF. CDR3 in DNA: TGTGCCAGCAGTTTGGCGGGCCCCGGCAATCAGCCCCAGAATTTT. The V and J genes are TRBV27 and TRBJ1-5; D gene ambiguous. CDR3 length equals 15 residues. The germline V gene encodes CDR1 MNHEY and CDR2 SMNVEV (reference sequence).